These 29 T cell receptor beta chains originate from one sample sequenced in a study of control samples from healthy donors and cancer patients. The repertoire was sequenced with immunoSEQ multiplex PCR; TCRdb's copy has only in-frame clones and lacks some. This sample yields more than 100,000 clones, of which roughly 86% are seen a single time; just over 7.5% belongs to the top ten. Material: PBMCs. The receptors shown here come from a man in his forties or fifties with head and neck cancer.

The genes are TRBV6-5 and TRBJ2-1; the match to TRBD2 covers 8 bases. V was clipped by 2 bases and J by 8 bases; unmatched bases: 8. This CDR3 spans 15 amino acids. Germline V gene data show CDR1 as MNHEY and CDR2 as SVGAGI. The CDR3 region has the DNA TGTGCCAGCAGTTACAGAGGAGCGGGAGAATATGAGCAGTTCTTC. Amino acid sequence: CASSYRGAGEYEQFF.

This clone was observed once. The chain uses TRBV10-2 and TRBJ1-5; D gene ambiguous. V lost 9 bases and J 5 bases, leaving 17 bases between the germline ends. Per the germline V gene, CDR1 is WSHSY and CDR2 is SAAADI. The CDR3 length is 14 residues. CDR3 sequence (DNA): TGCGCCAGTAACCCCGATCGGGTTGATCAGCCCCAGCATTTT. Translated: CASNPDRVDQPQHF.

This clone was found once. The rearrangement uses TRBV12-3 or TRBV12-4 and TRBJ2-1; no clear D gene. The CDR3 loop spans 13 amino acids. V lost 6 bases and J lost 4, with 10 bases in between. CDR3 amino acids: CASRSTAYNEQFF. CDR3 bases: TGTGCCAGCAGAAGTACAGCGTACAATGAGCAGTTCTTC.

J is TRBJ2-7 and V is TRBV5-1; TRBD1 matches 7 bases. The CDR3 totals 13 residues. With 4 bases clipped from V and 3 bases from J, the junction kept 4 bases outside the gene matches. CDR1 SGHRS and CDR2 YFSETQ come from the germline V gene. The CDR3 loop reads CASSLGQDYEQYF. Here the CDR3 DNA reads TGCGCCAGCAGCCTTGGACAGGACTACGAGCAGTACTTC.

This chain links TRBV12-3 or TRBV12-4 with TRBJ2-1, with D perhaps assigned TRBD1 or TRBD2 (5 bases each). The V and J ends lost 7 bases and 0 bases respectively, with 7 bases between them. There are 13 residues in the CDR3. CDR3: CASTGTSYNEQFF. In nucleotides, the CDR3 is TGTGCCAGCACGGGGACCTCCTACAATGAGCAGTTCTTC.

The chain couples TRBV29-1 to TRBJ2-2; possibly TRBD1 for D (5 bases). Germline-derived CDR1 and CDR2 are SQVTM and ANQGSEA. Trimming took 7 bases from V and 0 from J, leaving 12 bases between them. The CDR3 extends over 14 amino acids. CDR3 in amino acids: CSADDSPNTGELFF. The CDR3 DNA follows: TGCAGCGCGGACGACAGTCCGAACACCGGGGAGCTGTTTTTT.

V gene TRBV6-5 combines with J gene TRBJ2-1, with 7 bases fitting TRBD1. In germline, CDR1 is MNHEY, CDR2 SVGAGI. The CDR3 runs to 14 residues. V gave up 8 bases and J gave up 2 bases; unmatched junction bases: 6. CDR3: CASLTGTAYNEQFF. In nucleotides, the CDR3 is TGTGCCAGCCTTACCGGGACAGCCTACAATGAGCAGTTCTTC.

The chain joins TRBV4-1 to TRBJ1-5; D remains ambiguous. Germline V gene data show CDR1 as MGHRA and CDR2 as YSYEKL. V shed 1 base and J shed 3 bases, with 4 bases lying between them. The CDR3 runs 13 residues. The CDR3 nucleotides read TGCGCCAGCAGCCAAGGGACCAATCAGCCCCAGCATTTT. Protein product: CASSQGTNQPQHF.

This chain uses TRBV5-4 with TRBJ2-7; D not certain. The V gene lost 4 bases and the J gene lost 0 bases, with 2 bases spanning the gap. Germline values: CDR1 SGHNT, CDR2 YYREEE (reference sequence). The CDR3 contains 11 residues. The CDR3, as DNA: TGTGCCAGCAGCAGCTCCTACGAGCAGTACTTC. This encodes CASSSSYEQYF.

The sample holds a few counts of this clone. The chain employs TRBV3-1 (or the pseudogene TRBV3-2) and TRBJ1-2, with 7 bases matching TRBD1. This CDR3 is built from 14 residues. The germline V gene has CDR1 LGHDT and CDR2 YNNKEL (reference sequence). With V trimmed by 1 base and J by 8 bases, 7 bases remained unmatched. This CDR3 reads CASSQVSRGRGYTF. CDR3 nucleotides: TGTGCCAGCAGCCAAGTTTCTAGGGGGCGAGGCTACACCTTC.

The genes are TRBV2 and TRBJ2-2; 7 bases align to TRBD2. This CDR3 is built from 16 residues. The germline CDR1 and CDR2 sequences are SNHLY and FYNNEI. Trimming took 7 bases from V and 0 from J; bases not matched to a gene: 8. DNA of the CDR3: TGTGCCAGCAACGAGGGGAGGGCATCGAACACCGGGGAGCTGTTTTTT. Protein product: CASNEGRASNTGELFF.

The chain recombines TRBV6-1 with TRBJ1-5; no definite D call. The CDR3 has 15 residues. In germline, CDR1 is MNHNS, CDR2 SASEGT. V shed 1 base and J shed 7 bases, with 14 bases lying between them. CDR3 region: CASSEEGGSRQPQHF. The CDR3 nucleotides read TGTGCCAGCAGTGAAGAGGGAGGGTCGCGGCAGCCCCAGCATTTT.

In regard to this clone: One end of the junction is discordant with germline, which a read error may explain. The rearrangement links TRBV6-1 to TRBJ1-2; the D is unclear. CDR1 is MNHNS and CDR2 is SASEGT in the germline V gene. The CDR3 runs to 15 residues. The CDR3 nucleotides are TGTGCCAGCAGTGATCCGGGAAGACTTAACTATGGCCACACCTTC. Translated, it gives CASSDPGRLNYGHTF.

The CDR3 coding sequence is TGTGCCAGTAAGCAACAGGGGGGAAATAGCAATCAGCCCCAGCATTTT. Translation gives CASKQQGGNSNQPQHF. The genes are TRBV19 and TRBJ1-5; 8 bases match TRBD1. Unmatched junction bases numbered 8, after V lost 7 bases and J lost 0 bases. Germline CDR1 LNHDA, CDR2 SQIVND (reference sequence). The CDR3 spans 16 residues.

The chain uses TRBV11-2 and TRBJ2-7; TRBD2 might be the D (6 bases). CDR3 length equals 15 residues. V lost 6 bases, J lost 0 bases, and 15 bases lay in between. In germline, CDR1 is SGHAT, CDR2 FQNNGV. CDR3 residues: CASSNRRTNSYEQYF. The CDR3 nucleotides read TGTGCCAGCAGTAATCGCCGGACTAACTCCTACGAGCAGTACTTC.

In DNA, the CDR3 is TGTGCCAGCAGTTTTCAGCCCACCTCGGGAGGCTACACCTTC. This sequence encodes CASSFQPTSGGYTF. V is TRBV6-6 and J is TRBJ1-2; D is unclear. The CDR3 consists of 14 residues. Trimming shortened V by 4 bases and J by 8 bases, and 17 bases separated the two germline ends. Germline CDR1 is MNHNY and CDR2 is SVGAGI (reference sequence).

This chain connects TRBV5-6 to TRBJ1-2; 7 bases match TRBD1. The V segment lost 4 bases and the J segment 0 bases; nucleotides outside the gene matches: 9. The germline V gene has CDR1 SGHDT and CDR2 YYEEEE. The CDR3 is made up of 16 amino acids. The CDR3 loop reads CASSPGGAAANYGYTF. CDR3 nucleotides: TGTGCCAGCAGCCCAGGGGGGGCGGCAGCTAACTATGGCTACACCTTC. The full variable domain, with the rest looked up from reference TRBV5-6 and TRBJ1-2, is DAGVTQSPTHLIKTRGQQVTLRCSPKSGHDTVSWYQQALGQGPQFIFQYYEEEERQRGNFPDRFSGHQFPNYSSELNVNALLLGDSALYLCASSPGGAAANYGYTFGSGTRLTVV.

The J gene is TRBJ1-1, the V gene TRBV16, with D unresolved. Trimming shortened V by 1 base and J by 4 bases, and 7 bases separated the two germline ends. CDR1 is KGHSY and CDR2 is FQNENV in the germline V gene. The CDR3 spans 13 residues. The CDR3 nucleotides are TGTGCCAGCAGCCAATTAGGAGTCACTGAAGCTTTCTTT. Its translation is CASSQLGVTEAFF.

The chain employs TRBV11-2 and TRBJ2-1; D gene ambiguous. Trimming took 4 bases from V and 4 from J, leaving 8 bases between them. The CDR3 sequence is 13 residues long. Germline CDR1 is SGHAT and CDR2 is FQNNGV. This chain's CDR3 is CASSSPPYNEQFF. CDR3 nucleotides: TGTGCCAGCAGCTCCCCACCGTACAATGAGCAGTTCTTC.

This rearrangement joins TRBV19 to TRBJ1-5; tentatively, D is TRBD1 (6 bases). V was shortened by 1 base and J by 0 bases, with 16 bases between the two germline ends. CDR1 LNHDA and CDR2 SQIVND come from the germline V gene (reference sequence). The CDR3 is 18 residues long. The CDR3 sequence is CASSIVFGAGDSNQPQHF. The DNA of the CDR3 is TGTGCCAGTAGTATAGTCTTCGGGGCAGGGGATAGCAATCAGCCCCAGCATTTT. The variable domain in full, completed from reference TRBV19 and TRBJ1-5, reads DGGITQSPKYLFRKEGQNVTLSCEQNLNHDAMYWYRQDPGQGLRLIYYSQIVNDFQKGDIAEGYSVSREKKESFPLTVTSAQKNPTAFYLCASSIVFGAGDSNQPQHFGDGTRLSIL.

This clone has only a few counts. This rearrangement joins TRBV9 to TRBJ2-3, with D possibly being TRBD1 (5 bases). CDR1 and CDR2 (germline): SGDLS, YYNGEE. This CDR3 region has 15 residues. V was trimmed by 0 bases and J by 4 bases, leaving 12 bases between them. In nucleotides, the CDR3 is TGTGCCAGCAGCGTAGTCGATAGGGGTGCAGATACGCAGTATTTT. Its protein is CASSVVDRGADTQYF.

The gene calls are TRBV9 and TRBJ2-1; 10 bases agree with TRBD2. With 4 bases clipped from V and 4 bases from J, the junction kept 8 bases outside the gene matches. Per germline, CDR1 SGDLS and CDR2 YYNGEE. The CDR3 loop spans 16 amino acids. CDR3: CASSISSGRDYNEQFF. DNA of the CDR3: TGTGCCAGCAGCATAAGCAGCGGGAGGGATTACAATGAGCAGTTCTTC. Based on the CDR3 plus reference TRBV9 and TRBJ2-1, the full variable domain is DSGVTQTPKHLITATGQRVTLRCSPRSGDLSVYWYQQSLDQGLQFLIQYYNGEERAKGNILERFSAQQFPDLHSELNLSSLELGDSALYFCASSISSGRDYNEQFFGPGTRLTVL.

V usage is TRBV5-1 and J usage is TRBJ2-1, with 12 bases lining up with TRBD2. This CDR3 is built from 17 residues. V lost 3 bases, J lost 8 bases, and 12 bases stayed unmatched. The germline V gene has CDR1 SGHRS and CDR2 YFSETQ. The CDR3 DNA reads as TGCGCCAGCAGCTCTACCGGACTAGCGGGGCGAGCTGATGAGCAGTTCTTC. Translated, it gives CASSSTGLAGRADEQFF.

The rearrangement joins TRBV9 to TRBJ2-3; unclear D gene. CDR1 is SGDLS and CDR2 is YYNGEE in the germline V gene. Between the trimmed V and J ends, which lost 1 base and 0 bases, there was a span of 6 bases. This CDR3 is 14 amino acids long. Here the CDR3 DNA reads TGTGCCAGCAGCGTAAGAACTAGCACAGATACGCAGTATTTT. Protein product: CASSVRTSTDTQYF.

The CDR3 reads CASSLKQGNQPQHF. The CDR3 coding sequence is TGTGCCAGCAGCTTAAAACAGGGGAATCAGCCCCAGCATTTT. The J gene is TRBJ1-5, the V gene TRBV11-3; 7 bases are a match to TRBD1. This CDR3 comprises 14 residues. The germline gives CDR1 SGHNT, CDR2 YENEEA. The trim removed 2 bases at V and 4 bases at J, leaving 2 bases unmatched.

The chain joins TRBV7-2 to TRBJ2-1; 9 nucleotides match TRBD2. Germline CDR1 SGHTA, CDR2 FQGNSA. The V and J ends lost 3 bases and 9 bases, in that order; junction bases with no gene match: 6. The CDR3 has 14 amino acids. This CDR3 is CASSFSSGGREQFF. The DNA of the CDR3 is TGTGCCAGCAGCTTTTCCAGCGGGGGGCGTGAGCAGTTCTTC.

The V gene is TRBV28, the J gene TRBJ1-1; D gene uncertain. The V end lost 3 bases, the J end lost 7 bases, and 9 bases lay between the germline ends. The CDR3 is 12 amino acids. Germline lookup yields CDR1 MDHEN and CDR2 SYDVKM. CDR3 residues: CASSLVSGEAFF. The CDR3 nucleotides are TGTGCCAGCAGTTTGGTATCGGGTGAAGCTTTCTTT.

This rearrangement joins TRBV5-1 to TRBJ1-6; perhaps TRBD1 as D (5 bases). The germline V gene encodes CDR1 SGHRS and CDR2 YFSETQ. This CDR3 has 14 amino acids. V was shortened by 5 bases and J by 8 bases, with 14 bases between the two germline ends. CDR3 in amino acids: CASRLEGRDSPLHF. As DNA, the CDR3 is TGCGCCAGCAGACTGGAGGGACGGGATTCACCCCTCCACTTT. The whole variable domain, filled in from reference TRBV5-1 and TRBJ1-6, reads KAGVTQTPRYLIKTRGQQVTLSCSPISGHRSVSWYQQTPGQGLQFLFEYFSETQRNKGNFPGRFSGRQFSNSRSEMNVSTLELGDSALYLCASRLEGRDSPLHFGNGTRLTVT.

This rearrangement joins TRBV19 to TRBJ1-2; a possible D gene is TRBD1 (5 bases). This CDR3 contains 13 residues. V was trimmed by 6 bases and J by 6 bases, leaving 14 bases between them. The germline V gene encodes CDR1 LNHDA and CDR2 SQIVND (reference sequence). The CDR3 DNA is TGTGCCAGTAGATGGGGGGGAGTCGATGGCTACACCTTC. Its translation: CASRWGGVDGYTF.